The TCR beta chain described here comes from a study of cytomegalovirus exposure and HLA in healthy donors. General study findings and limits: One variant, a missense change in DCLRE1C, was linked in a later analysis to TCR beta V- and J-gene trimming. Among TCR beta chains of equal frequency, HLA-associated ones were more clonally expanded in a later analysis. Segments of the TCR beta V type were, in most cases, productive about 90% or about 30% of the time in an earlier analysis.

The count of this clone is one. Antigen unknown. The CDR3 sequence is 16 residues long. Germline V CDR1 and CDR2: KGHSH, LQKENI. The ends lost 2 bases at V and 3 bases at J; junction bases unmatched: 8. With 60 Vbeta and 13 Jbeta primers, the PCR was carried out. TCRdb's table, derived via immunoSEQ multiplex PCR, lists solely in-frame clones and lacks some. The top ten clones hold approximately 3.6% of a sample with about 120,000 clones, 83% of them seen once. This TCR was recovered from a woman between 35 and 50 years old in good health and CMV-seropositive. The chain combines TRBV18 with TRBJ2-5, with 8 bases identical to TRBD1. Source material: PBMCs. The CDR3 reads CASSPVGQGTKETQYF. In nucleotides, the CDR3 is TGTGCCAGCTCACCAGTCGGACAGGGAACAAAAGAGACCCAGTACTTC.